This TCR beta chain is drawn from a study of shared clonotypes between healthy human individuals. Study outcomes and limitations: Generally, naive subsets (rather than memory subsets) showed larger estimated richness. Lower generation probabilities were found for non-shared clonotypes than for those shared by all four donors.

Some clones are missing from TCRdb's copy, which holds only in-frame ones; the method was immunoSEQ multiplex PCR. This table has about 2.2 million clones, about 93% appearing once. This clone came up once. Its antigen is as yet unknown. Naive CD8 cells lacked CD45RO, underwent positive selection for CCR7 and left out terminally differentiated effector memory CD45RA+ cells. Donors were healthy HIV-negative adults without recently reported acute infections or vaccinations. Every donor was a Caucasian adult from Nashville, Tennessee. The sample taken for sequencing was naive CD8+ T cells from PBMCs. The receptor was isolated from a man between 18 and 35 years old in good health. Some clones in this sample may be carry-over from other donors' samples.

For the CDR3, the DNA is TGTGCCAGCAGCTTAATAGGGCCAGGGGGCGACGGCTACACCTTC. Translated, it gives CASSLIGPGGDGYTF. The chain couples TRBV7-8 to TRBJ1-2; TRBD1 matches 8 bases. From germline, CDR1 is SGHVS and CDR2 FQNEAQ. V was pared by 2 bases and J by 8 bases, with 10 bases of the junction left unmatched. This CDR3 comprises 15 residues.